A selection of T cell receptor beta chains follows, all from one sample in a study of cytomegalovirus exposure and HLA in healthy donors. TCRdb's table, derived via immunoSEQ multiplex PCR, lists solely in-frame clones and lacks some. The sample yields around 120,000 clones, about 75% seen once. Material: PBMCs. The receptors were sampled from a man aged 60 to 69 in good health and CMV-seropositive. Each CDR3 is given with its conserved first and last residue. D genes are given only for firm matches. The listing skips clone size in some rows; elsewhere it reads once, few, many or a size class.

v_gene	j_gene	d_gene	abundance	CDR3nt	CDR3aa
TRBV5-1	TRBJ2-4	.	.	TGCGCCAGCAGCCTCGGTTTGCCCCGAAACATTCAGTACTTC	CASSLGLPRNIQYF
TRBV5-4	TRBJ1-2	.	.	TGTGCCAGCAGCTTGGCCGGGAGGGAGGTTAACTATGGCTACACCTTC	CASSLAGREVNYGYTF
TRBV2	TRBJ2-3	TRBD1	.	TGTGCCAGCAGGCCGGACAGGGCATCGGATACGCAGTATTTT	CASRPDRASDTQYF
TRBV7-9	TRBJ2-5	.	.	TGTGCCAGCAGCGATCATGGAGGGCCAGAGACCCAGTACTTC	CASSDHGGPETQYF
TRBV19	TRBJ2-2	.	.	TGTGCCAGTACCATATGGCGGGATACCGGGGAGCTGTTTTTT	CASTIWRDTGELFF
TRBV5-1	TRBJ1-1	TRBD1	.	TGCGCCAGCAGCTTGGGACAGGGGGCCGTCGAAGCTTTCTTT	CASSLGQGAVEAFF
TRBV7-9	TRBJ2-6	.	once	TGTTCCAGCAGCTTCTTACCCGGACTATCTGGGGCCAACGTCCTGACTTTC	CSSSFLPGLSGANVLTF
TRBV6-1	TRBJ1-4	.	.	TGTGCCAGCAGTGCCCCGAGGAGGGCATCTGGTGAAAAACTGTTTTTT	CASSAPRRASGEKLFF
TRBV5-1	TRBJ2-7	TRBD1	.	TGCGCCAGCAGCTCCCGGGACAGGGGAAACGAGCAGTACTTC	CASSSRDRGNEQYF
TRBV19	TRBJ1-4	.	.	TGTGCCAGTAGTCCCACAGGGCATTCAAATGAAAAACTGTTTTTT	CASSPTGHSNEKLFF
TRBV2	TRBJ2-3	TRBD2	.	TGTGCCAGCAGTGTGGAGCGGGGTAGCACAGATACGCAGTATTTT	CASSVERGSTDTQYF
TRBV28	TRBJ2-3	TRBD1	.	TGTGCCAGCGATCAGGGGGCCAAGGAGGATACGCAGTATTTT	CASDQGAKEDTQYF
TRBV11-3	TRBJ1-1	.	few	TGTGCCAGCAGCTTCAGCACTGAAGCTTTCTTT	CASSFSTEAFF
TRBV28	TRBJ2-7	TRBD1	.	TGTGCCAGCAGGATCCGGGACAGCTCCTACGAGCAGTACTTC	CASRIRDSSYEQYF
TRBV18	TRBJ2-7	TRBD2	.	TGTGCCAGCTCACCTCGACTAGCGGGAGGGCCGTACGAGCAGTACTTC	CASSPRLAGGPYEQYF